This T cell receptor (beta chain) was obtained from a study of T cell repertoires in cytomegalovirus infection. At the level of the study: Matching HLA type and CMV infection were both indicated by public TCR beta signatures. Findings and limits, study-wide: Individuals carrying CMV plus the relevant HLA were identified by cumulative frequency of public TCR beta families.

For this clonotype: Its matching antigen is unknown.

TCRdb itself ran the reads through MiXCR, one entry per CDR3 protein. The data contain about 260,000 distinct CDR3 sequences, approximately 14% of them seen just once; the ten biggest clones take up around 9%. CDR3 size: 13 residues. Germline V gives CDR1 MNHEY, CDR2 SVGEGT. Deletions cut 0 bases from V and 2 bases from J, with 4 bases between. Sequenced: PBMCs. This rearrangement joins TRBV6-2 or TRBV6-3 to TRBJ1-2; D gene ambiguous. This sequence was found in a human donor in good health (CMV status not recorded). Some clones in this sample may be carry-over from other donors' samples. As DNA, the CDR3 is TGTGCCAGCAGTTACTCGGAGAACTATGGCTACACCTTC. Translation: CASSYSENYGYTF.